This TCR beta chain came from a study of cytomegalovirus exposure and HLA in healthy donors (dated by TCRdb to about 2017). About the study as a whole: According to an earlier analysis of 587 of the donors, about 190 million T cells yielded 120 million or so unique TCR beta sequences and more than 250 Gb of sequence data. Rather than using new phenotypic data, the later analysis identified candidate immune exposures from TCR beta sequences and from how often those sequences occurred across donors. Class I and class II HLA loci were covered by the typing at four-digit resolution. Because of strong linkage in the cohort, five DR-DQ haplotypes were treated as single units for association and clustering. In a later analysis, previously published TCR beta repertoires from 670 or so donors were re-analyzed and high-resolution HLA genotyping was added so that TCR occurrence patterns could be studied. The number of donors typed differed by locus, with 629-630 for A, B, C, DRB1 and DQB1, more than 500 for DQA1, about 610 for DPA1, and some 440 for DPB1. To predict cytomegalovirus infection status, the study combined high-throughput TCR immunosequencing, statistical association of individual TCRs with disease status, and machine learning. A separate validation cohort of over 95 different subjects was used in addition to the 666-subject first cohort. The aim of the study was to test whether cataloging public T cell receptors could identify signatures of past pathogen exposure. All discovery cohort repertoires had been generated using a single sequencing platform. Across 300 to 400 genotyped donors of the cohort, an average of roughly 250,000 unique TCR beta nucleotide sequences per donor were sequenced, and roughly 18% of those sequences were non-productive. In an earlier analysis of a few hundred of the donors, high-throughput TCR beta sequencing was used to judge whether each TCR beta V gene segment behaved as functional or pseudogenic. The T cell repertoires of under 700 subjects were profiled by immunosequencing and related to cytomegalovirus serostatus. Roughly 320 gigabases of sequencing data and around 85 million unique TCR sequences made up an early release that covered 500 to 700 HLA-typed donors. Among the roughly 430 genotyped donors, 75% to 90% belonged to the genetic ancestry cluster associated with self-reported Caucasian donors. Donor age, sex, ethnicity and CMV serostatus were compiled together with the repertoire data. A later genetic analysis took genome-wide SNP genotypes for about three fifths of the 666 donors and used that subset as a discovery cohort.

V is pruned by 1 base and J by 14 bases, leaving 14 bases of the junction without a gene match. CDR1 and CDR2 were assigned from the germline V gene as LGHNA and YNFKEQ. From its cysteine to its phenylalanine, the CDR3 spans 16 amino acids. The retained sequence is limited to the CDR3, 48 bases, with the frame set at the first base. Turning to this clone: Its binding antigen is unknown. It has no much larger one-base neighbor in the sample; base qualities were not kept.

The cohort was made up of 650 to 700 healthy bone marrow donors. Cohort members were all nominally healthy when sampled, although unrecorded immune exposures were likely present. The donor was CMV seronegative and belonged to the group of 380 or so seronegative cohort members. Each donor provided a peripheral blood sample, and peripheral blood mononuclear cells were used for TCR beta sequencing. The Qiagen DNeasy Blood Extraction Kit was used to extract genomic DNA from the blood cell samples. The library was obtained by the immunoSEQ multiplex PCR assay. For the multiplex PCR, a mixture combining 60 forward primers for TCR Vbeta segments and 13 reverse primers for TCR Jbeta segments was used. The CDR3 region of rearranged TCR beta genes was amplified from genomic DNA by a multiplex PCR assay. On the Illumina HiSeq System, the amplified TCR beta libraries were sequenced as 87-base-pair reads. As for the authors' bioinformatics: A later analysis counted some 74 million unique TCR beta chains across the 670 or so repertoires, and 10 million to 12 million of these chains were shared by at least two donors. Raw reads were error-corrected and collapsed into unique sequences by a nearest-neighbor algorithm in which closely related sequences were merged to remove PCR and sequencing errors. CDR3 sequences were aligned to IMGT reference sequences to assign V, D and J gene segments. Each retained sequence needed at least a six-nucleotide match to both a V gene segment and a J gene segment. A rearrangement counted as productive if the CDR3 had no stop codons and remained in frame with V and J, and every other rearrangement counted as non-productive. CDR3 was defined according to IMGT convention as the region running from the second conserved V-encoded cysteine to the conserved J-encoded phenylalanine. The earlier analysis of about 560 of the donors excluded any sequence lacking an unambiguous match to a single V gene segment. In an earlier analysis of a few hundred of the donors, V segments were called functional above 56.7% productive rearrangements and were called segregating when the between-donor standard deviation exceeded 5%. A statistical classification framework was built to diagnose cytomegalovirus status from the catalog of TCR beta chain sequences. In a later analysis, TCR nucleotide sequences were compared against IMGT/GENE-DB human TR gene sequences so that V and J genes could be assigned. The TCRdist pipeline was used in a later analysis to assign CDR3 sequences and most-parsimonious VDJ recombination scenarios. In a later analysis, each TCR beta chain was defined by its CDR3 amino acid sequence together with its V-gene family, and reads lacking a unique V-gene family were excluded. A later analysis removed 600 or so highly shared, low-generation-probability nucleotide sequences to deal with suspected cross-contamination and a sequencing artifact. For each public chain, a later analysis derived a clonal expansion index from normalized ranks of inferred template counts within each repertoire. In a later analysis, generation probabilities were computed using a VDJ recombination model fitted to out-of-frame rearrangements, and the results were checked against IGoR. Hypergeometric tests were used in a later analysis to score TCR-TCR, TCR-HLA and TCR-CMV co-occurrence, with a repertoire-size bias correction applied to the TCR pairs. A later analysis estimated false discovery rates by permuting HLA or CMV assignments 20 times. In a later analysis, co-occurring TCRs were grouped using DBSCAN, with TCRdist sequence similarity added in when clustering inside HLA-allele-positive subsets. Co-occurrence clustering excluded repertoires with fewer than 30,000 or more than 120,000 public chains, plus five with anomalous nucleotide sharing. TCRdb retrieved this table from immuneACCESS and kept in-frame rearrangements only. Not all clones are present; in checked studies, unresolved V genes account for under half, and no reason is known for the remainder. V and J calls and clone size are given by that table; D and trimming were obtained from the DNA. This sample gives about 140,000 clones in total; around 9.7% of them show up just once. The ten largest clones take up under 2% of the sample.

What the study reported, not specific to this receptor: For the cohort, immune exposure information was limited to CMV serostatus. Some IMGT-functional V segments, including TRBV6-2 and TRBV6-3, could not be told apart with the 87-base-pair reads, so those segments were excluded. Because some donors lacked HLA typing at each locus, the association tests relied only on the typed subset. Specific HLA alleles were associated with 15,000 to 20,000 TCR beta sequences at a false discovery rate of 0.05 in a later analysis. Correlated functional status among segregating V segments might be attributable to linkage disequilibrium, but an unknown experimental factor could not be ruled out. The cohort was sequenced for TCR beta chains only, and without alpha or paired-chain data the features that could be detected were limited. The classifier was reported to diagnose cytomegalovirus status with high specificity and sensitivity in both the original cohort and the validation cohort. Assigning TCR associations to individual alleles was difficult when HLA alleles, especially DR and DQ, strongly co-occurred. Three of the identified cytomegalovirus-associated TCR beta chains were confirmed in vitro to be specific for cytomegalovirus antigens. Presence/absence analyses assumed roughly uniform sequencing depth across donors, an assumption that may not hold. In an earlier analysis of around 600 of the donors, most TCR beta V segments were observed in productive rearrangements about 90% or about 30% of the time, broadly matching IMGT annotations. A later analysis found that most CMV-associated TCR beta chains appeared HLA-restricted, with HLA associations seemingly driven largely by CMV exposure. Compared with equally common non-associated chains, HLA-associated TCR beta chains in a later analysis were more clonally expanded and had lower generation probabilities. A later genetic analysis associated a missense DCLRE1C variant with V-gene and J-gene trimming of TCR beta chains, and an independent cohort replicated the association. The authors suggested that the approach could potentially be generalized to other disease states and immunological phenotypes. A later genetic analysis reported fewer N-insertions in productive TCRs among donors in an Asian-associated ancestry cluster than the roughly 700-donor mean. The study gave a list of 150 to 200 TCR beta chains associated with cytomegalovirus. A further reported finding was that TCR beta sequences accurately predicted the HLA-A and HLA-B alleles for most subjects in the first cohort. The earlier analysis of some 560 of the donors excluded over 15 rarely observed V segments, including chromosome 9 orphons, because counts were too low. Most TCR sequences were observed very rarely across donors, whereas some public TCRs were present in many individuals. Several of the top co-occurrence clusters appeared to be linked to parvovirus B19, influenza, CMV and Epstein-Barr virus, according to a later analysis. A group of highly shared sequence variants was considered likely to be a technical artifact of the sequencing pipeline. In a later analysis, the rate of TCR association differed among HLA loci, with DRB1 alleles having the most associated TCRs and HLA-C alleles having the fewest.

The rearranged segments are TRBV4-2 and TRBJ2-1, and 10 bases in between align with TRBD1. Input material: PBMCs. The receptor was isolated from a man aged 45-65 years in good health and CMV-seronegative. Read as DNA, the sequence is TGTGCCAGCAGCCAAGTACGTGACAGGGGGCAGAGAAAGGAGTTCTTC. This translates into CASSQVRDRGQRKEFF.